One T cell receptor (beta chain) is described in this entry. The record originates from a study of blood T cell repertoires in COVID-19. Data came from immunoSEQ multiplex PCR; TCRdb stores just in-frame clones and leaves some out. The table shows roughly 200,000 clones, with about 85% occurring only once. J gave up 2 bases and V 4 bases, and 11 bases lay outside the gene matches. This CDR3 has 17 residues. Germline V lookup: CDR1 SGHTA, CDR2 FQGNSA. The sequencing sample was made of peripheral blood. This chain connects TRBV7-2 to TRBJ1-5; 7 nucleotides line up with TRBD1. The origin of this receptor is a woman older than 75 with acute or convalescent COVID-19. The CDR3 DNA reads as TGTGCCAGCAGCTCCCGCGCTTTTCAGGGGGGCAATCAGCCCCAGCATTTT. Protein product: CASSSRAFQGGNQPQHF. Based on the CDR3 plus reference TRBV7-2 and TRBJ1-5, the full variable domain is GAGVSQSPSNKVTEKGKDVELRCDPISGHTALYWYRQSLGQGLEFLIYFQGNSAPDKSGLPSDRFSAERTGGSVSTLTIQRTQQEDSAVYLCASSSRAFQGGNQPQHFGDGTRLSIL.